A single sample is the source of the 25 T cell receptor beta chains below, sequenced in a study of blood T cells in healthy people across ages (dated by TCRdb to about 2015). Library creation used 5' RACE. Sequenced using an Illumina HiSeq 2500. A second PCR of about 7 to 12 cycles was performed with a sample-barcoded 5' primer and a J-beta primer mix. Clones were called with MiXCR by TCRdb after fastp trimmed the public reads at Q25, and only in-frame beta chains were retained. CDR3 protein sequences are deduplicated, and each keeps its most common genes and DNA. The sample table lists under 800,000 distinct CDR3 sequences, about 40% of them with a count of one. The ten largest clones capture around 20% of the sample. The specimen was blood. The receptor set was obtained from a woman in her sixties in good health.

This clonotype has a count of ten or more. V is TRBV20-1 and J is TRBJ2-1; 12 bases agree with TRBD2. The CDR3 is 13 amino acids. The junction had 1 base not matched to a gene; V was cut back by 4 bases and J by 6 bases. CDR1 and CDR2 from the germline V gene are DFQATT and SNEGSKA (reference sequence). The CDR3 is CSATSGGVNEQFF. In nucleotides, the CDR3 is TGCAGTGCTACTAGCGGGGGGGTCAATGAGCAGTTCTTC.

This clonotype was observed at least ten times. This chain uses TRBV7-2 with TRBJ2-1; D is ambiguous. Trimming stripped 2 bases from V and 7 bases from J, with 9 bases between. Germline lookup yields CDR1 SGHTA and CDR2 FQGNSA. This CDR3 is built from 13 residues. CDR3 DNA: TGTGCCAGCAGCTTACCCCAGAGGAATGAGCAGTTCTTC. Its translation is CASSLPQRNEQFF.

This clonotype was recorded a few times. The genes are TRBV28 and TRBJ2-7; TRBD1 agrees at 8 bases. The CDR3 contains 12 residues. The ends lost 6 bases at V and 7 bases at J; junction bases unmatched: 5. Germline V gene data show CDR1 as MDHEN and CDR2 as SYDVKM. This CDR3 reads CASRGTGLEQYF. The CDR3, as DNA: TGTGCCAGCAGGGGGACAGGATTGGAGCAGTACTTC.

This clonotype was counted between two and nine times. The chain has TRBV24-1 and TRBJ2-3; no clear D. Trimming left V 2 bases short and J 3 bases short, with 14 bases between. Looked up from germline, CDR1 is KGHDR and CDR2 is SFDVKD. The CDR3 sequence is 16 residues long. CDR3: CATSDSRLFSTDTQYF. The CDR3 bases are TGTGCCACCAGTGATTCCAGACTGTTTTCGACAGATACGCAGTATTTT.

In this sample, this clonotype turned up many times. This sequence joins TRBV5-4 and TRBJ2-5; D tentatively reads TRBD1 or TRBD2 (5 bases each). Per germline, CDR1 SGHNT and CDR2 YYREEE (reference sequence). V was clipped by 4 bases and J by 5 bases, with 15 bases between them. This CDR3 is built from 14 residues. CDR3 protein: CASSRDRRKETQYF. CDR3 DNA sequence: TGTGCCAGCAGCCGGGACCGACGGAAGGAGACCCAGTACTTC.

This clonotype appeared a few times. The chain carries TRBV27 and TRBJ2-7; TRBD2 aligns across 10 bases. The CDR3 runs 16 residues. Germline assignment: CDR1 MNHEY and CDR2 SMNVEV (reference sequence). With 5 bases clipped from V and 2 bases from J, the junction kept 9 bases outside the gene matches. CDR3 loop: CASSLRTSGPTYEQYF. The CDR3 DNA follows: TGTGCCAGCAGTCTCCGGACTAGCGGCCCGACCTACGAGCAGTACTTC.

The rearrangement links TRBV20-1 to TRBJ2-7; D is possibly TRBD1 or TRBD2 (5 bases each). The CDR3 is 14 amino acids. The ends were cut back, 3 bases at V and 2 bases at J, with 14 bases in the middle. CDR1 is DFQATT and CDR2 is SNEGSKA in the germline V gene (reference sequence). As DNA, the CDR3 is TGCAGTGCTAGCCAACCGGGACCGACCTACGAGCAGTACTTC. Its translation: CSASQPGPTYEQYF.

This clonotype was seen a few times. The chain employs TRBV28 and TRBJ2-5; 9 nucleotides match TRBD2. Germline V CDR1 and CDR2: MDHEN, SYDVKM. J lost 5 bases, V lost 4 bases, and 17 bases had no gene match. The CDR3 sequence is 18 residues long. For the CDR3, the DNA is TGTGCCAGCAGTTCCGGGAGCAAGGTAGCGGGAGTTGGTGAGACCCAGTACTTC. Amino acids: CASSSGSKVAGVGETQYF.

This chain joins TRBV5-5 and TRBJ1-2; possible D gene TRBD1, 5 bases. This CDR3 has 14 residues. Trimming left V 4 bases short and J 4 bases short, with 14 bases between. Looked up from germline, CDR1 is SGHKS and CDR2 is YYEKEE (reference sequence). CDR3 loop: CASSLTGEPYGYTF. In DNA form, the CDR3 reads TGTGCCAGCAGCCTAACAGGAGAGCCCTATGGCTACACCTTC. Together with reference TRBV5-5 and TRBJ1-2, the CDR3 gives the full variable domain: DAGVTQSPTHLIKTRGQQVTLRCSPISGHKSVSWYQQVLGQGPQFIFQYYEKEERGRGNFPDRFSARQFPNYSSELNVNALLLGDSALYLCASSLTGEPYGYTFGSGTRLTVV.

The sample holds a few counts of this clonotype. The chain couples TRBV5-1 to TRBJ2-1; 10 bases agree with TRBD2. Judging by the DNA end, TRBJ2-7 fits better; the J call may be wrong. CDR3 length: 16 residues. From germline, CDR1 is SGHRS and CDR2 YFSETQ. DNA for the CDR3: TGCGCCAGCAGCTTCCTAGCGGGAGAACCCTACAATGAGCAGTACTTC. Amino acid sequence: CASSFLAGEPYNEQYF.

A word on this clonotype: As the CDR3 is not closed by the conserved phenylalanine or tryptophan, this likely results from a read error. V and J are TRBV7-2 and TRBJ2-5; no definite D call. The DNA end lines up better with TRBJ2-7; the J call may be wrong. The CDR3 extends over 14 amino acids. Germline CDR1 and CDR2: SGHTA and FQGNSA. The DNA for the CDR3 is TGTGCCAGCAGCTTTGACGGCGAGATCTACGAGCAGTACTCC. Its protein is CASSFDGEIYEQYS.

This chain uses TRBV20-1 with TRBJ2-7, with D possibly TRBD2 on 5 matching bases. V lost 2 bases to trimming and J lost 2 bases, with 16 bases between them. Germline CDR1 DFQATT, CDR2 SNEGSKA (reference sequence). This CDR3 is 15 amino acids long. The CDR3 reads CSARSTTSGAYEQYF. CDR3 coding DNA: TGCAGTGCTAGATCCACGACGAGCGGAGCCTACGAGCAGTACTTC.

In its sample, this clonotype was seen many times. The chain is built from TRBV20-1 and TRBJ2-5; TRBD2 is a possible D gene (6 bases). CDR1 and CDR2 (germline): DFQATT, SNEGSKA (reference sequence). The CDR3 has 14 amino acids. V gave up 0 bases and J gave up 5 bases, with 13 bases separating them. CDR3 in amino acids: CSARDRRGGETQYF. In nucleotides, the CDR3 is TGCAGTGCTAGAGATCGGAGGGGCGGGGAGACCCAGTACTTC.

The chain has TRBV6-5 and TRBJ2-2; no reliable D call. CDR3 length: 14 residues. The V end lost 5 bases, the J end lost 0 bases, and 7 bases lay between the germline ends. Germline CDR1 and CDR2: MNHEY and SVGAGI. CDR3 coding DNA: TGTGCCAGCAGTACCAGGCCGAACACCGGGGAGCTGTTTTTT. It codes for CASSTRPNTGELFF.

The chain links TRBV7-9 to TRBJ1-1, with 10 bases identical to TRBD1. The CDR3 runs 17 residues. Germline V gene data show CDR1 as SEHNR and CDR2 as FQNEAQ (reference sequence). J was trimmed by 9 bases and V by 4 bases; bases with no gene match: 17. The CDR3 loop is CASSSARRDRGALKAFF. CDR3 nucleotide sequence: TGTGCCAGCAGCTCGGCCCGAAGGGACAGGGGCGCCCTAAAAGCTTTCTTT.

CDR3 sequence: CSVERAGRGYGYTF. Written as DNA, the CDR3 is TGCAGCGTTGAAAGGGCGGGACGCGGCTATGGCTACACCTTC. The V and J genes are TRBV29-1 and TRBJ1-2, with D perhaps matching TRBD1 (5 bases). The V end lost 2 bases, the J end lost 4 bases, and 14 bases lay between the germline ends. Germline loops: CDR1 SQVTM, CDR2 ANQGSEA. The CDR3 covers 14 residues.

The chain joins TRBV25-1 to TRBJ2-7; 7 bases are shared with TRBD1. Unmatched junction bases numbered 6, after V lost 6 bases and J lost 4 bases. CDR3 size: 13 residues. Germline V CDR1 and CDR2: MGHDK, SYGVNS. CDR3 nucleotides: TGTGCCAGCAGGGACCCAGGGGGATACGAGCAGTACTTC. Translating it yields CASRDPGGYEQYF.

This clonotype has a handful of counts. The rearrangement uses TRBV20-1 and TRBJ1-6, with TRBD1 as a possible D gene (5 bases). V was pared by 2 bases and J by 7 bases, with 12 bases between. CDR3 length equals 14 residues. CDR1 and CDR2 (germline): DFQATT, SNEGSKA (reference sequence). Here the CDR3 DNA reads TGCAGTGCTAGATGGACCCAGGGAAATTCACCCCTCCACTTT. It yields the protein CSARWTQGNSPLHF.

Concerning this clonotype itself: A much larger clone is a single base away; this may be a read error. The chain recombines TRBV6-5 with TRBJ2-1, with 8 positions matching TRBD1. V dropped 6 bases and J dropped 10; count of bases not matched to a gene: 11. Germline V gives CDR1 MNHEY, CDR2 SVGAGI. The CDR3 extends over 14 amino acids. CDR3 bases: TGTGCCAGCAGAACAGGGGGGTCCTTGTGCGAGCAGTTCTTC. Protein sequence: CASRTGGSLCEQFF.

This chain links TRBV10-1 with TRBJ2-7; 10 nucleotides match TRBD1. The trim removed 6 bases at V and 4 bases at J, leaving 15 bases unmatched. CDR3 length equals 17 residues. The germline CDR1 and CDR2 sequences are WNHNN and SYGVQD (reference sequence). The CDR3 DNA follows: TGCGCCAGCAGCCCAACCTCGCCGGGACAGGGGAGATACGAGCAGTACTTC. Translated: CASSPTSPGQGRYEQYF.

The table lists this clonotype with a few counts. J is TRBJ2-5 and V is TRBV6-2 or TRBV6-3, with a possible D match to TRBD1 (5 bases). Gene TRBJ2-7 matches the end of the DNA better, so the J call may be wrong. In germline, CDR1 is MNHEY, CDR2 SVGEGT. CDR3 length equals 16 residues. The CDR3 region is CASSYPIGHSYNEQYF. The CDR3 DNA reads as TGTGCCAGCAGTTATCCCATTGGACACTCGTATAACGAGCAGTACTTC.

This clonotype was seen a handful of times. The chain combines TRBV20-1 with TRBJ1-2; D is unresolved. The V gene's germline CDR1 is DFQATT and CDR2 SNEGSKA (reference sequence). The ends were cut back, 1 base at V and 4 bases at J, with 13 bases in the middle. This CDR3 comprises 14 residues. CDR3 coding DNA: TGCAGTGCTAGAGTGAGCAGAGCGCCCTATGGCTACACCTTC. It yields the protein CSARVSRAPYGYTF.

This chain uses TRBV16 with TRBJ2-7; the match to TRBD1 covers 9 bases. This CDR3 is 17 amino acids long. J was trimmed by 0 bases and V by 2 bases; bases with no gene match: 8. The germline V gene has CDR1 KGHSY and CDR2 FQNENV. CDR3: CASSQPGTGLGSYEQYF. CDR3 nucleotides: TGTGCCAGCAGCCAACCTGGGACAGGGCTTGGCTCCTACGAGCAGTACTTC.

This clonotype was recorded a few times. The CDR3 DNA reads as TGTGCCAGCACCGTGGGGGGGGGGAGCTCCTACAATGAGCAGTTCTTC. This codes for CASTVGGGSSYNEQFF. The chain employs TRBV6-6 and TRBJ2-1, with TRBD2 identical over 7 bases. This CDR3 region has 16 residues. V trimming: 7 bases; J trimming: 0 bases; junction bases outside the gene matches: 9. CDR1 MNHNY and CDR2 SVGAGI come from the germline V gene (reference sequence).

The chain is built from TRBV10-3 and TRBJ2-1; D not certain. Per the germline V gene, CDR1 is ENHRY and CDR2 is SYGVKD. With 0 bases removed from V and 3 bases from J, the gap between germline ends came to 6 bases. This CDR3 is 14 amino acids long. CDR3 sequence reads: CAISESNNYNEQFF. DNA of the CDR3: TGTGCCATCAGTGAGTCGAATAACTACAATGAGCAGTTCTTC.